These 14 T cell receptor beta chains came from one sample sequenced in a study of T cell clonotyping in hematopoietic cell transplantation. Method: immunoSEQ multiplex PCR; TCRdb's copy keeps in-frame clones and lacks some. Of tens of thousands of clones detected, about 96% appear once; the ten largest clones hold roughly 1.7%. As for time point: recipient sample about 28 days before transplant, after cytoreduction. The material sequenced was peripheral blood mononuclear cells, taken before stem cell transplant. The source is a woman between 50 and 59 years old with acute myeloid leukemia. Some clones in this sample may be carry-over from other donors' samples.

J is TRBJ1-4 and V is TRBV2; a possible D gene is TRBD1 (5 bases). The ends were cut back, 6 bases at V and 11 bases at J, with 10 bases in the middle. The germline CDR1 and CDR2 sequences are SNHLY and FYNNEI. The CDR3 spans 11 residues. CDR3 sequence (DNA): TGTGCCAGCAGGCCCGGGGCCAAACTGTTTTTT. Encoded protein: CASRPGAKLFF.

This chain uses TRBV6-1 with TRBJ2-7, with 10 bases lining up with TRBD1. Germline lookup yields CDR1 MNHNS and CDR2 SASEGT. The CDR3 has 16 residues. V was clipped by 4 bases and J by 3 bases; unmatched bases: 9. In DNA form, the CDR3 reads TGTGCCAGCAGTGGCGGGAGGAGGACAGGGGGCTACGAGCAGTACTTC. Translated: CASSGGRRTGGYEQYF.

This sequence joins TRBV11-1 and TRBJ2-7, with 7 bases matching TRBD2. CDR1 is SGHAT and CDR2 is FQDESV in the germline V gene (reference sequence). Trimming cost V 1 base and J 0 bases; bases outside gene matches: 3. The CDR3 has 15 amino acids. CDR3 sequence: CASSLGLAASYEQYF. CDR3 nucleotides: TGTGCCAGCAGCTTAGGTCTAGCGGCCTCCTACGAGCAGTACTTC.

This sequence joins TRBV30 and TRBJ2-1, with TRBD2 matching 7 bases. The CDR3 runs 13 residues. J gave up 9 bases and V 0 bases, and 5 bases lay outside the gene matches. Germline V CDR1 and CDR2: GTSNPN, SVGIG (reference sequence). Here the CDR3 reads CAWSVAGWGEQFF. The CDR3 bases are TGTGCCTGGAGTGTAGCGGGATGGGGTGAGCAGTTCTTC.

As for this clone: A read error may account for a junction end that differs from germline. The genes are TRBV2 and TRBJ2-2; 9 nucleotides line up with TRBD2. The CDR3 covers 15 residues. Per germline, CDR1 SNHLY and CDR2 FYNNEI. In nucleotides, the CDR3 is TGTGCCAGCAGTAAAGCTAGCGGGGCGCCCGGGGAGCTGTTTTTT. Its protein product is CASSKASGAPGELFF. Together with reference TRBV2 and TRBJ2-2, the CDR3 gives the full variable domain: EPEVTQTPSHQVTQMGQEVILRCVPISNHLYFYWYRQILGQKVEFLVSFYNNEISEKSEIFDDQFSVERPDGSNFTLKIRSTKLEDSAMYFCASSKASGAPGELFFGEGSRLTVL.

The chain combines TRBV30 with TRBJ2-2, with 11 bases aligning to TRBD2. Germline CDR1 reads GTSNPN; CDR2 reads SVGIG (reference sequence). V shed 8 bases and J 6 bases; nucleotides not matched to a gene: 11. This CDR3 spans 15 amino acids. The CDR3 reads CAGTSGQVGAGELFF. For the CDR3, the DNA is TGTGCCGGGACTAGCGGCCAGGTGGGGGCCGGGGAGCTGTTTTTT.

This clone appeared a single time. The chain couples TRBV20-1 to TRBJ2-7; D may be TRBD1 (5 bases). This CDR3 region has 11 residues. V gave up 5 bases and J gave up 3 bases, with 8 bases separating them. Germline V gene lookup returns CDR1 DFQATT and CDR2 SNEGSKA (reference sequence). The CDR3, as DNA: TGCAGTGCTTCTGACAGCTACGAGCAGTACTTC. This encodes CSASDSYEQYF.

The DNA for the CDR3 is TGTGCCAGCAAGAGGGGCGGGACGAACACCGGGGAGCTGTTTTTT. This sequence encodes CASKRGGTNTGELFF. The rearrangement links TRBV11-3 to TRBJ2-2, with D maybe TRBD2 (6 bases). The V gene lost 7 bases and the J gene lost 0 bases, with 12 bases spanning the gap. Germline V gene sequence: CDR1 SGHNT, CDR2 YENEEA. The CDR3 consists of 15 residues.

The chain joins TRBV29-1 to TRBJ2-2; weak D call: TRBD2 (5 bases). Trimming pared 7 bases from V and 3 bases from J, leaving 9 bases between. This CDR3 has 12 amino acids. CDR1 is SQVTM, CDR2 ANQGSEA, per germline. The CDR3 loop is CSGRGYTGELFF. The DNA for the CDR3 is TGCAGCGGACGGGGTTACACCGGGGAGCTGTTTTTT.

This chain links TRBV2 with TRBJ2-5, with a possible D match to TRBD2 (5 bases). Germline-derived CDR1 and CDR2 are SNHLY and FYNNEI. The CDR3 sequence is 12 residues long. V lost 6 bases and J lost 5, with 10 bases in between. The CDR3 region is CASRGDTETQYF. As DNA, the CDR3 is TGTGCCAGCAGGGGAGACACGGAGACCCAGTACTTC. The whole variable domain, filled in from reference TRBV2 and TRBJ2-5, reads EPEVTQTPSHQVTQMGQEVILRCVPISNHLYFYWYRQILGQKVEFLVSFYNNEISEKSEIFDDQFSVERPDGSNFTLKIRSTKLEDSAMYFCASRGDTETQYFGPGTRLLVL.

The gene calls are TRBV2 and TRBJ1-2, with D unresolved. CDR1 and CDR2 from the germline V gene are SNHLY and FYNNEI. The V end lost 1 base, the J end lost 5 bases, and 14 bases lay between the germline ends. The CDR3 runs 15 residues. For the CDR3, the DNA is TGTGCCAGCAGTGAAGAGGCTAAAGACCCATATGGCTACACCTTC. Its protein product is CASSEEAKDPYGYTF. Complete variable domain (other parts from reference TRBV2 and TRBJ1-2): EPEVTQTPSHQVTQMGQEVILRCVPISNHLYFYWYRQILGQKVEFLVSFYNNEISEKSEIFDDQFSVERPDGSNFTLKIRSTKLEDSAMYFCASSEEAKDPYGYTFGSGTRLTVV.

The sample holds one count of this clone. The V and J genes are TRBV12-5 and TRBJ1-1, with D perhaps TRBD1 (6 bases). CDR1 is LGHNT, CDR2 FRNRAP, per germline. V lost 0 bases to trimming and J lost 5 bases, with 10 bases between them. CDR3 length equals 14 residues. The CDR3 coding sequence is TGTGCTAGTGGTTTGGTACAGGGTCGGACTGAAGCTTTCTTT. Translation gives CASGLVQGRTEAFF.

This CDR3 reads CAWTDVNYGYTF. Written as DNA, the CDR3 is TGTGCCTGGACAGATGTTAACTATGGCTACACCTTC. The chain carries TRBV30 and TRBJ1-2; D gene uncertain. The CDR3 spans 12 residues. Germline CDR1 and CDR2: GTSNPN and SVGIG (reference sequence). V was clipped by 4 bases and J by 1 base, with 7 bases between them.

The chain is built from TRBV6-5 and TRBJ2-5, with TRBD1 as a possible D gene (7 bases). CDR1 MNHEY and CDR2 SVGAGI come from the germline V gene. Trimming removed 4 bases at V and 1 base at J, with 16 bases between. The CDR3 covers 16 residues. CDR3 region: CASSSLNRGGQETQYF. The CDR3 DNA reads TGTGCCAGCAGTTCACTGAACAGGGGAGGCCAAGAGACCCAGTACTTC.